This TCR beta chain derives from a study of blood T cell repertoires in COVID-19 (dated by TCRdb to 2020 to 2021). Concerning the study at large: Samples from collaborators originated in the United States, Italy and Spain and spanned both the acute and convalescent phases of COVID-19. The prospective study material was composed of cDNA or gDNA derived from T cells, B-cell-depleted T cells, or PBMCs. The dataset comprised deeply sampled blood TCRbeta repertoires from subjects exposed to, actively infected with, or recovered from COVID-19. The repertoires were released in a freely available public database meant as a resource for research on the immune response to SARS-CoV-2. The samples were drawn from the first 160 participants of the ongoing ImmuneRACE study and from over a thousand subjects provided by 6 global collaborators. A de-identified subject ID, COVID-19 status, age in years and sex were almost always included in the sample metadata. HLA class I and class II types, where available, came from metadata supplied by the sample provider rather than from assay-based typing.

Comment on this clone: Its recognized antigen is unknown. No much larger clone is present one base from it, and per-base qualities are unavailable.

General findings and caveats noted by the study authors: Clinical and demographic metadata were provided uncurated, with the amount varying by source and participant.

The collaborating institutions used their own protocols to collect whole blood in K2EDTA tubes. For TCRbeta analysis, collaborators shipped samples in one of three forms: frozen whole blood, isolated PBMCs, or DNA extracted from either of those sample types. TCRbeta CDR3 regions were amplified from genomic DNA by means of the immunoSEQ Assay, a bias-controlled multiplex PCR. The authors' analysis ran thus. The number of nucleated cells in each sample was estimated from the amplification of reference gene primers within the assay. To quantify the absolute abundance of each unique TCRbeta CDR3 rearrangement, sequence reads were collapsed and filtered. For each sample, productive Simpson clonality was calculated as the square root of Simpson's diversity index across productive rearrangements. The clones in this table, taken by TCRdb from immuneACCESS, are in-frame only. Not every clone is retained; where verified, under half of the shortfall comes from an unresolved V gene, and the cause of the rest is unknown. From that table come the V and J calls and clone size; the DNA was used to work out D and trimming. A total of 150,000 or so clones appear in this sample, about 90% of them only once. About 6% of the sample is held by the ten biggest clonotypes.

CDR1 is given as SGHRS and CDR2 as YFSETQ, both from the germline V gene. Including the terminal cysteine and phenylalanine, the CDR3 comprises 17 residues. Left in the record is the CDR3 DNA by itself, 51 bases read in frame from the first base. Compared with germline, V lacks 0 bases and J lacks 8 bases; bases without a gene match: 7. The clonotype was recovered from a man older than 75 with acute or convalescent COVID-19. The rearrangement joined TRBV5-1 to TRBJ2-1; TRBD2 agrees with 14 junctional bases. Sequencing was carried out using peripheral blood. This receptor carries the CDR3 CASSLGLAGGYQYEQFF. The DNA sequence is given as TGCGCCAGCAGCTTGGGACTAGCGGGGGGGTATCAATATGAGCAGTTCTTC.